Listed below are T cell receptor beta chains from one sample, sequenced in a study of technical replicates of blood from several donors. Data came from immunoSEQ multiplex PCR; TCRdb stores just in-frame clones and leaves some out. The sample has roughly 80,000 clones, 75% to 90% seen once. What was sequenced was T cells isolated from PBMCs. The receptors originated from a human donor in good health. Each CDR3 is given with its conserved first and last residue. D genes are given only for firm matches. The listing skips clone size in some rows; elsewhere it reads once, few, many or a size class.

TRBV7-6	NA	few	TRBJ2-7	TGTGCCAGCAGTTCCAGCCCCGGGGCCTACGAGCAGTACTTC	CASSSSPGAYEQYF
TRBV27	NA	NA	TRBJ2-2	TGTGCCAGCAAGGAGGGGAGTCGGGAGCTGTTTTTT	CASKEGSRELFF
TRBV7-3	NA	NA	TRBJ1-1	TGTGCCAGCAGCCTTATACAGAACACTGAAGCTTTCTTT	CASSLIQNTEAFF
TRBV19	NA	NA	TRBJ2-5	TGTGCCAGTATGCCAACAGTGTACCAAGAGACCCAGTACTTC	CASMPTVYQETQYF
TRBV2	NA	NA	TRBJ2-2	TGTGCCAGCAGTCTTCTAGGCACCGGGGAGCTGTTTTTT	CASSLLGTGELFF
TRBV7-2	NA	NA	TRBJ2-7	TGTGCCAGCAGCCCTGTGCAGGGTGAGCAGTACTTC	CASSPVQGEQYF
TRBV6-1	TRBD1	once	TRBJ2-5	TGTGCCAGCAGGGACAGGGTCCGGGAGACCCAGTACTTC	CASRDRVRETQYF
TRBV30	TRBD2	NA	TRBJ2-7	TGTGCCTGGAGTGTACCCCGACTAGCGGGAGAGTACGAGCAGTACTTC	CAWSVPRLAGEYEQYF
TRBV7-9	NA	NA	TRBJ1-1	TGTGCCAGCAGCTTAGTTTCGGGGAGAAACACTGAAGCTTTCTTT	CASSLVSGRNTEAFF
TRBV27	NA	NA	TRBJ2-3	TGTGCCAGCAGTTTATCGCGAGATACGCAGTATTTT	CASSLSRDTQYF
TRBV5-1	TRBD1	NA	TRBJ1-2	TGCGCCAGCACCTCGAAACCGGGACAGGTCTATGGCTACACCTTC	CASTSKPGQVYGYTF
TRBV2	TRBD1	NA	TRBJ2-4	TGTGCCAGCTCAGGACAGGGTAGAAACATTCAGTACTTC	CASSGQGRNIQYF
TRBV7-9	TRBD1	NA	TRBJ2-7	TGTGCCAGCAGCCCCATTCGACAGGGCTACGAGCAGTACTTC	CASSPIRQGYEQYF
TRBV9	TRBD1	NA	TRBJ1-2	TGTGCCAGCAGCGTAGACCCAATACCGACAGGGCCCAACTATGGCTACACCTTC	CASSVDPIPTGPNYGYTF
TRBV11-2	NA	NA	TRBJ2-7	TGTGCCAGCAGCTTATTAGTCTCCCACGAGCAGTACTTC	CASSLLVSHEQYF
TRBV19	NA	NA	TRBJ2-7	TGTGCCAGTAGTTACGGACTTCCCTACGAGCAGTACTTC	CASSYGLPYEQYF
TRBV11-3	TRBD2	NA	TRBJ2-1	TGTGCCAGCAGCTTTCTTTCCCCCCGGGAGGCCAATGAGCAGTTCTTC	CASSFLSPREANEQFF
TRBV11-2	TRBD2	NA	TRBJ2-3	TGTGCCAGCACCTTAGCGGGAACAATTACAGATACGCAGTATTTT	CASTLAGTITDTQYF
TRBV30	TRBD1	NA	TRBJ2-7	TGTGCCTGGCAGGGGGTCCCCTACGAGCAGTACTTC	CAWQGVPYEQYF
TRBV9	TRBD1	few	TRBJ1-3	TGTGCCAGCAGCGCGGGACAGTCGAACACCATATATTTT	CASSAGQSNTIYF
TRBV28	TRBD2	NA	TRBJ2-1	TGTGCCAGCAGTCTACCCGTTAGCGGGAGGGATGAGCAGTTCTTC	CASSLPVSGRDEQFF
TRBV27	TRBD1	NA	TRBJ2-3	TGTGCCAGCAGTTTTAGGACAGGGGGCGCGGATACGCAGTATTTT	CASSFRTGGADTQYF
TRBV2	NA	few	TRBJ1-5	TGTGCCAGCAGTGTGCAGGAGCCCCAGCATTTT	CASSVQEPQHF
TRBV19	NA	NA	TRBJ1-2	TGTGCCAGTAGTCACCAGGGCTTCGCTAACTATGGCTACACCTTC	CASSHQGFANYGYTF
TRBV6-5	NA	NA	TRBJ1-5	TGTGCCAGCAGGACAACTAGCAATCAGCCCCAGCATTTT	CASRTTSNQPQHF
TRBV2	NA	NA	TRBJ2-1	TGTGCCAGCAGTGCCCCTGACAATGAGCAGTTCTTC	CASSAPDNEQFF
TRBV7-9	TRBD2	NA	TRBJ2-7	TGTGCCAGCACCGTCGGGGCGGGAGGGCCACGCGAGCAGTACTTC	CASTVGAGGPREQYF
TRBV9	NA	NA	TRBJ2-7	TGTGCCAGCAGCCCCTTTTCGAGTCCCATACCCTACGAGCAGTACTTC	CASSPFSSPIPYEQYF
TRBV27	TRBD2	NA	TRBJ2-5	TGTGCCAGCAGCCCAGGGACTAGCGGCTTCCAAGAGACCCAGTACTTC	CASSPGTSGFQETQYF
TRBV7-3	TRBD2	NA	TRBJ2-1	TGTGCCAGCAGCTTATTACTAGCGGGAGGAGAGCAGTTCTTC	CASSLLLAGGEQFF
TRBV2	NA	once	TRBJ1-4	TGTGCCAGCAGTTACCGACTTGTCGAAAAACTGTTTTTT	CASSYRLVEKLFF
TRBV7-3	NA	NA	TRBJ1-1	TGTGCCAGCAGCATACAAGGACAGATGAACACTGAAGCTTTCTTT	CASSIQGQMNTEAFF
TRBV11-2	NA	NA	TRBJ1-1	TGTGCCAGCAGCTCGACCCTAGGCGGGGGTACAGGCGTAACTTTCTTT	CASSSTLGGGTGVTFF
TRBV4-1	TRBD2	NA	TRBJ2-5	TGCGCCAGCAGCCACCTGACTAGCGGGAGTTCGGAGACCCAGTACTTC	CASSHLTSGSSETQYF
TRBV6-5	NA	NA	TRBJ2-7	TGTGCCAGCAGAGAAAGGACTACCTACGAGCAGTACTTC	CASRERTTYEQYF
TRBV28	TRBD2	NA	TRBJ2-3	TGTGCCAGCAGTTTTCCCTCTCAAGCGGGAGAGGATACGCAGTATTTT	CASSFPSQAGEDTQYF